The text below deals with one T cell receptor beta chain. Its antigen is unknown. This specimen comes from a study of cytomegalovirus exposure and HLA in healthy donors. The PCR was carried out with 60 Vbeta primers and 13 Jbeta primers. The protocol was immunoSEQ multiplex PCR, while the TCRdb copy is restricted to in-frame clones and leaves out a portion. The table has 75,000 to 95,000 clones, less than 65% seen once; the top ten hold roughly 6%. The CDR3 has 15 residues. J lost 6 bases, V lost 4 bases, and 12 bases had no gene match. The germline CDR1 and CDR2 sequences are LNHDA and SQIVND (reference sequence). Study conclusions and caveats: In a later analysis, several top co-occurrence clusters appeared linked to parvovirus B19, influenza, CMV and Epstein-Barr virus.

The sequence came from a woman under 40 in good health and CMV-seronegative. Input material: PBMCs. V usage is TRBV19 and J usage is TRBJ2-7, with 7 positions matching TRBD2. The CDR3 DNA reads as TGTGCCAGTAGTAGCCCCGGACTAGGAGTGCGCGAGCAGTACTTC. Amino acids: CASSSPGLGVREQYF.